This T cell receptor beta chain was retrieved from a study of blood T cell repertoires in COVID-19. Authors' analysis steps: Cell counts per sample came from amplifying reference gene primers. Some clones are missing from TCRdb's copy, which holds only in-frame ones; the method was immunoSEQ multiplex PCR. V, J and clone size reflect that table, while D and trimming were determined from the DNA. The sample lists around 250,000 clones; over 80% were seen once. V lost 4 bases and J lost 4, with 17 bases in between. This CDR3 is built from 15 residues. Germline V CDR1 and CDR2: SEHNR, FQNEAQ (reference sequence).

The chain is built from TRBV7-9 and TRBJ2-7, with a weak D call TRBD1 (5 bases). The specimen was peripheral blood. The origin of this receptor is a man between 60 and 75 years old who had recovered from COVID-19. In DNA form, the CDR3 reads TGTGCCAGCAGCTCCACAATCAGGGTAGGGTACGAGCAGTACTTC. It translates to CASSSTIRVGYEQYF.